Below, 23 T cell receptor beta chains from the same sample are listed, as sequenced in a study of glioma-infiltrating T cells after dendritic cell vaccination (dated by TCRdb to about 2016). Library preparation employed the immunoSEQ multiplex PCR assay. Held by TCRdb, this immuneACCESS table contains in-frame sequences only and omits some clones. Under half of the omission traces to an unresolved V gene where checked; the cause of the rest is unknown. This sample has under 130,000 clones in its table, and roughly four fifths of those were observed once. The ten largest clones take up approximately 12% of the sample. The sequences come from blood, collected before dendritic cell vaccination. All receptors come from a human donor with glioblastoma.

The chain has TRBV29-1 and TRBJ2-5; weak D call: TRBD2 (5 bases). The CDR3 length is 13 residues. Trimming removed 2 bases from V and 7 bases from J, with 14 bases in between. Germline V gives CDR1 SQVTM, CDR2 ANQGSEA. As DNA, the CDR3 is TGCAGCGTTGAAATGGGAGAGGTCGGGACCCAGTACTTC. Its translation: CSVEMGEVGTQYF.

CDR3 in DNA: TGTGCCAGCAGTTTGACAGGGATCAATCAGCCCCAGCATTTT. This translates into CASSLTGINQPQHF. The chain has TRBV11-2 and TRBJ1-5; the match to TRBD1 covers 7 bases. J lost 3 bases, V lost 6 bases, and 5 bases had no gene match. The V gene's germline CDR1 is SGHAT and CDR2 FQNNGV. This CDR3 comprises 14 residues. The complete variable domain, with remaining parts taken from reference TRBV11-2 and TRBJ1-5, reads EAGVAQSPRYKIIEKRQSVAFWCNPISGHATLYWYQQILGQGPKLLIQFQNNGVVDDSQLPKDRFSAERLKGVDSTLKIQPAKLEDSAVYLCASSLTGINQPQHFGDGTRLSIL.

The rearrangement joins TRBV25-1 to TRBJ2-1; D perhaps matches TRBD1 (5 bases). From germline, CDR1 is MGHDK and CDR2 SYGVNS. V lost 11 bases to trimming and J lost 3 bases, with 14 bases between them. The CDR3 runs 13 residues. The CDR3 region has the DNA TGTGCCTCAGGCTGGGGCGTCTACAATGAGCAGTTCTTC. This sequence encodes CASGWGVYNEQFF.

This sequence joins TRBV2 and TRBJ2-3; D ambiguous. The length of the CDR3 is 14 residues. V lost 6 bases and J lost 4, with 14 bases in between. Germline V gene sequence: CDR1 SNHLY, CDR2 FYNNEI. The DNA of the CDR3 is TGTGCCAGCAGCGAAACGGTTCTGGCAGATACGCAGTATTTT. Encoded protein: CASSETVLADTQYF.

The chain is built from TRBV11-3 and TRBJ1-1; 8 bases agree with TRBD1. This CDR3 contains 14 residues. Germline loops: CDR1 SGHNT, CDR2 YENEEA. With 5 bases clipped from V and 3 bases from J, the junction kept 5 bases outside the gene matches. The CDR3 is CASSPRGPDTEAFF. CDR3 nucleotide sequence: TGTGCCAGCAGCCCCAGGGGGCCAGACACTGAAGCTTTCTTT.

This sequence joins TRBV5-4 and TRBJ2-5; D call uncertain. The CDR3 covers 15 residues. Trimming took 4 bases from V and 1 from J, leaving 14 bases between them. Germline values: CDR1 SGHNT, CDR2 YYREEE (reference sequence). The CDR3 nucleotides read TGTGCCAGCAGCCCTCATGTCAGGATCCAAGAGACCCAGTACTTC. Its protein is CASSPHVRIQETQYF. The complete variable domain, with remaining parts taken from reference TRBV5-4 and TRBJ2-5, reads ETGVTQSPTHLIKTRGQQVTLRCSSQSGHNTVSWYQQALGQGPQFIFQYYREEENGRGNFPPRFSGLQFPNYSSELNVNALELDDSALYLCASSPHVRIQETQYFGPGTRLLVL.

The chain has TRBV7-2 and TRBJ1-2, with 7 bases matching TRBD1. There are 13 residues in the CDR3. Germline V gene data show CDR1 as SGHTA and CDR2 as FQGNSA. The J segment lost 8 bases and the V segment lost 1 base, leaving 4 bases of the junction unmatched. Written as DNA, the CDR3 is TGTGCCAGCAGCTTAGAGGGGGCTGGCGGCTACACCTTC. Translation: CASSLEGAGGYTF.

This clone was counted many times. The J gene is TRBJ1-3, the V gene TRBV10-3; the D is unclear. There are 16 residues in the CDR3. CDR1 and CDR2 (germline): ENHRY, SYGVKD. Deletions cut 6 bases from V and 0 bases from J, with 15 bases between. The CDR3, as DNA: TGTGCCATCAGCGGGAACATATTAAGCTCTGGAAACACCATATATTTT. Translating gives CAISGNILSSGNTIYF.

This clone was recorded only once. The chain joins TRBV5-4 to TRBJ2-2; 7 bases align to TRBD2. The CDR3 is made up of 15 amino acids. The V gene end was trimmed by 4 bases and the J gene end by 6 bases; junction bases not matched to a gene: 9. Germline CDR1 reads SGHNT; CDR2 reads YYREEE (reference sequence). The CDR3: CASSLPGGIAGELFF. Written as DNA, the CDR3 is TGTGCCAGCAGCCTGCCCGGGGGGATTGCCGGGGAGCTGTTTTTT.

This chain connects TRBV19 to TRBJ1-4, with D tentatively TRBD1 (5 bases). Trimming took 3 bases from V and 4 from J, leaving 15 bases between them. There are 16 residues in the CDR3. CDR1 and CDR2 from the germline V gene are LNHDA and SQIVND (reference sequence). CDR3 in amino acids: CASSMSRENVNEKLFF. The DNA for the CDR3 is TGTGCCAGTAGTATGTCCAGGGAAAATGTTAATGAAAAACTGTTTTTT.

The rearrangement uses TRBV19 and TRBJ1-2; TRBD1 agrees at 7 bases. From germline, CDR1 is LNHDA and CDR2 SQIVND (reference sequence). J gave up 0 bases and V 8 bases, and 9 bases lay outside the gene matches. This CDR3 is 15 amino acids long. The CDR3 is CASGNNRGANYGYTF. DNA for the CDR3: TGTGCCAGTGGCAATAACAGGGGCGCTAACTATGGCTACACCTTC.

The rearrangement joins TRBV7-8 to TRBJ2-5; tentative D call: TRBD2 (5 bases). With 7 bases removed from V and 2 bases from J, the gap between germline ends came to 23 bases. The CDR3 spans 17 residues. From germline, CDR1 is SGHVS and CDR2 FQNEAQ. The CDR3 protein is CASTPSQVRALQETQYF. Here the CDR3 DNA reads TGTGCCAGCACCCCATCACAAGTGCGGGCCCTACAAGAGACCCAGTACTTC.

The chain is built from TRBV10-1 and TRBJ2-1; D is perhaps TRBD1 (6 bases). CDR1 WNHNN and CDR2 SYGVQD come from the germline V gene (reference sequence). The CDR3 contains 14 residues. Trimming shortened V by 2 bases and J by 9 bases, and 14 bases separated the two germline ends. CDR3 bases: TGCGCCAGCAGTGAGACAGGGAGTCGAGGTGAGCAGTTCTTC. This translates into CASSETGSRGEQFF.

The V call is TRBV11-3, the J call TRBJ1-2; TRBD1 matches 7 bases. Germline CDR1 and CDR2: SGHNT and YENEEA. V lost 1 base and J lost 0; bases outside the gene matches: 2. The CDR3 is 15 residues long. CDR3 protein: CASSLGDRANYGYTF. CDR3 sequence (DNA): TGTGCCAGCAGCTTAGGGGACAGAGCTAACTATGGCTACACCTTC.

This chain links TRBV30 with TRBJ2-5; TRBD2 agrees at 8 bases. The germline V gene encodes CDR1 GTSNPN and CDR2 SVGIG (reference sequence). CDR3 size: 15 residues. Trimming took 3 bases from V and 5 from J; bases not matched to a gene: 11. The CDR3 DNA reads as TGTGCCTGGAGGCCCGGGGGGGAGGTCGAGGAGACCCAGTACTTC. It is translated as CAWRPGGEVEETQYF.

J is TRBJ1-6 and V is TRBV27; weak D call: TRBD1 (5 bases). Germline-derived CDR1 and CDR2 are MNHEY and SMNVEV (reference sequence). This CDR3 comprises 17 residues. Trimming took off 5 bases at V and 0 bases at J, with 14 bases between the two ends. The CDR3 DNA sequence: TGTGCCAGCAGTCCCCTCGCAGGGCCCTCCTATAATTCACCCCTCCACTTT. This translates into CASSPLAGPSYNSPLHF.

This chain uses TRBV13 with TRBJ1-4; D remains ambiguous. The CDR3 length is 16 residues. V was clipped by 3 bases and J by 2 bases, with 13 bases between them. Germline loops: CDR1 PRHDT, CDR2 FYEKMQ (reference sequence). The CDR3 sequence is CASSFTTGTTNEKLFF. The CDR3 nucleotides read TGTGCCAGCAGCTTTACGACGGGTACCACTAATGAAAAACTGTTTTTT.

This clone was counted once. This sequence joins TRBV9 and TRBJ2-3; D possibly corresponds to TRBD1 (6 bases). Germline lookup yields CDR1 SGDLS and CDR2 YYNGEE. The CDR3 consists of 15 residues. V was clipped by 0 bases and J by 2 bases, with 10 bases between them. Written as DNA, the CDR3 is TGTGCCAGCAGCGTAGTGACAGGAGACACAGATACGCAGTATTTT. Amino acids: CASSVVTGDTDTQYF.

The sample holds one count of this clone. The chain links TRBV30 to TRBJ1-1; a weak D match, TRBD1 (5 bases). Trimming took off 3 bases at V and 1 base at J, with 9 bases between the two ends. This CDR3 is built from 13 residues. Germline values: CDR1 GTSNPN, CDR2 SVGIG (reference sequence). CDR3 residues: CAWRVGGNTEAFF. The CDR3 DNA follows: TGTGCCTGGAGGGTGGGGGGGAACACTGAAGCTTTCTTT.

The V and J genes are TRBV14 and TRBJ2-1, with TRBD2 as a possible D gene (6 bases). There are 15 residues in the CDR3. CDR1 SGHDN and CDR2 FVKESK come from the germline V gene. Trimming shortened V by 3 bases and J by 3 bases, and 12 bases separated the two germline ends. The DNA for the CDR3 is TGTGCCAGCAGCCACCGTCAGGGACTCTACAATGAGCAGTTCTTC. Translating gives CASSHRQGLYNEQFF.

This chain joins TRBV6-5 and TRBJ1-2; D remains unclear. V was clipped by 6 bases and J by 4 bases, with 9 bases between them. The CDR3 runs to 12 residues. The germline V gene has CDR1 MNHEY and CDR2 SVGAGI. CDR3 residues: CASRRGIYGYTF. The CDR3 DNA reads TGTGCCAGCAGACGAGGGATCTATGGCTACACCTTC.

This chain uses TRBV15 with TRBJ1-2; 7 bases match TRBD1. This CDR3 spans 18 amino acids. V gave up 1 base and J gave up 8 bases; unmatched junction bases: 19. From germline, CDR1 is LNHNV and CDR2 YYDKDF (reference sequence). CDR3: CATSRGRQGPPGKKGYTF. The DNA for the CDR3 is TGTGCCACCAGCAGAGGTAGACAGGGCCCTCCCGGGAAAAAAGGCTACACCTTC.

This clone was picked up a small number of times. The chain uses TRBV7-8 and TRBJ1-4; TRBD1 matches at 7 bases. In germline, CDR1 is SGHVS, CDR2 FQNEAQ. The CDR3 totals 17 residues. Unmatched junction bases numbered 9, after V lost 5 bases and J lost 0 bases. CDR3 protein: CASSPTRTGATNEKLFF. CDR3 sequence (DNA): TGTGCCAGCAGCCCGACAAGGACAGGCGCAACTAATGAAAAACTGTTTTTT.